This T cell receptor (beta chain) was retrieved from a study of Ad26.COV2.S vaccination and SARS-CoV-2 variants (dated by TCRdb to about 2021). For the wider study: Donors in the vaccine arm were drawn from COV1001, a phase I-IIa trial of Ad26.COV2.S in healthy adults that was multicentre, randomized, double-blind and placebo-controlled. Investigators did not know the trial group allocation while performing experiments and assessing outcomes. Ad26.COV2.S was given intramuscularly at 5x10^10 or 1x10^11 viral particles, as a single shot or as two shots 56 days apart. TCRbeta repertoire sequencing served as the tool for gauging how specific and how broad the SARS-CoV-2-reactive T cell receptors were following Ad26.COV2.S vaccination. Trial participants were randomized into five groups of five, in which low-dose or high-dose Ad26.COV2.S was given once or twice, or placebo was given on both occasions. A total of roughly 32 samples were included in the TCR-sequenced set, comprising some 20 Ad26.COV2.S vaccine recipients, 5 placebo recipients and 8 SARS-CoV-2 convalescent individuals. General study outcomes and caveats: After vaccination, spike-specific CD8+ and CD4+ T cell responses were reported to show substantial breadth. It was noted by the authors that total T cell responses may have been underestimated by the TCR breadth and depth analyses. The study lacked the statistical power to compare responses across vaccine doses or regimens. Vaccine and placebo recipients had comparable non-spike TCR breadth, which fits with the vaccine containing only spike. Ad26.COV2.S recipients had higher spike-specific TCR breadth than placebo recipients (P = 0.0014).

The sample's treatment or condition label is to be understood as: roughly 20 received Ad26.COV2.S at low or high dose, single or two shots; about five received placebo; per-sample allocation not given. Repertoires of vaccine and placebo recipients were sequenced from samples collected on day 63 after the first injection. Cohort 1b enrolled 25 to 30 adults aged 18-55 years at a single site in Boston, USA, between 29 July and 7 August 2020. Ad26.COV2.S was a replication-incompetent adenovirus type 26 vector expressing a prefusion-stabilized SARS-CoV-2 spike protein from the original Wuhan strain. TCRbeta CDR3 regions were sequenced with the immunoSEQ Assay. After extraction, genomic DNA underwent amplification by bias-controlled multiplex PCR, followed by high-throughput sequencing. As for the authors' bioinformatics: Collapsing and filtering of sequences were performed to quantify the absolute abundance of each unique TCRbeta CDR3 region. T cell fraction was estimated by normalization of TCRbeta template counts to usable DNA, with usable DNA being measured through amplification of reference genes present in all nucleated cells. Repertoire TCRs were annotated as SARS-CoV-2-specific by exact matching of V gene, CDR3 amino acid sequence and J gene to a known reactive TCR set. MIRA supplied the reference SARS-CoV-2 TCR set, which was filtered for enrichment in COVID-19-positive ImmuneCODE repertoires so that public or cross-reactive TCRs were removed. Using the MIRA antigens, annotated TCRs were further analysed by specific ORF or by position within an ORF. Breadth was defined as annotated unique rearrangements over total unique productive rearrangements; depth was the summed frequency of those rearrangements. TCR breadth was compared between groups using two-sided Wilcoxon rank-sum tests. Not all clones reach the TCRdb copy of this immuneACCESS table, which keeps in-frame sequences only. Checked studies attribute under half of the gap to unresolved V genes and leave the rest unexplained. D and trimming were read from the DNA, whereas the V and J calls and clone size are those reported in that table. This sample has 400,000 to 450,000 clones in its table, and approximately 92% of those were observed once. Of the sample, about 12% is held by the ten largest clones.

Including the terminal cysteine and phenylalanine, the CDR3 comprises 15 residues. Only the CDR3 DNA stays, 45 bases, in frame from base 1. The germline V gene (reference sequence) gives CDR1 as LGHDT and CDR2 as YNNKEL. Trimming removed 4 bases from V and 9 bases from J, leaving 19 bases between the germline ends. Notes on this clone: Its antigen remains unidentified. No quality values exist for individual bases; no much larger clone is one base distant.

Sequencing was performed on peripheral blood, taken in a trial of Ad26.COV2.S vaccine versus placebo. The clonotype was recovered from a person between 18 and 59 years old who received the Ad26.COV2.S COVID-19 vaccine or a placebo. The sequence links TRBV3-1 (or the pseudogene TRBV3-2) to TRBJ2-1; the D gene is perhaps TRBD1, on 6 matching bases. The CDR3: CASSPYGGGRAEQFF. The nucleotide sequence reads as follows: TGTGCCAGCAGCCCCTACGGTGGGGGCCGGGCTGAGCAGTTCTTC.